This T cell receptor beta chain was captured in a study of CD8+ T cells in alopecia areata. Notes on this clone: Its specificity is not known.

Per the germline V gene, CDR1 is MNHNS and CDR2 is SASEGT. After removal of 7 bases from V and 9 bases from J, the junction contained 23 bases not matched to a gene. This CDR3 contains 19 residues. It was cDNA, reverse transcribed from extracted RNA, that served as the sequencing template. Measured with immunoSEQ multiplex PCR; TCRdb has only the in-frame clones, and not every one. Here the sample spans about 200,000 clones, about 56% being singletons. Whole-study findings and limits: Elevated clonality characterized lesional scalp relative to normal scalp, particularly in alopecia totalis/universalis.

The chain combines TRBV6-1 with TRBJ2-1, with 11 bases lining up with TRBD2. The TCR comes from a human donor in good health. The sequencing sample was made of CD8+ T cells sorted from blood. For the CDR3, the DNA is TGTGCCAGCACTGACGGGACTAGCGGAGCCTCCCGGATAATGAGTGAGCAGTTCTTC. This codes for CASTDGTSGASRIMSEQFF.